The following is a T cell receptor (beta chain) sequence with its context. The antigen remains undetermined. The record originates from a study of T cell clones after liver transplantation. Study summary: TCRbeta sequencing after a pre-transplant mixed lymphocyte reaction identified graft-donor-reactive clones, later tracked in post-transplant blood. Three of the eight recipients were HCV-positive; the rest had non-autoimmune, non-viral transplant indications.

Germline V gene sequence: CDR1 MDHEN, CDR2 SYDVKM. The CDR3 sequence is 18 residues long. The V end was cut by 2 bases, the J end by 1 base, with 15 bases between. Unstimulated PBMCs were sorted into CD3+CD4+ and CD3+CD8+ populations. Generated by immunoSEQ multiplex PCR, the TCRdb table keeps only in-frame clones and is missing some. The repertoire holds tens of thousands of clones, with 80% as singletons. Study results and caveats: Migration into the graft, not deletion, may explain lost graft donor-reactive T cells.

The sequence was collected from a human patient who received a liver transplant. Some T cells may be the graft donor's. This sequence joins TRBV28 and TRBJ2-6, with TRBD1 as a possible D gene (6 bases). The input for sequencing was CD4+ T cells from blood, taken 12 months after liver transplant. The CDR3 reads CASSLLGFQGSGANVLTF. The CDR3 DNA follows: TGTGCCAGCAGTTTACTAGGGTTCCAGGGGTCTGGGGCCAACGTCCTGACTTTC.